This is a list of T cell receptor beta chains from one sample in a study of blood T cell repertoires in COVID-19. Produced via immunoSEQ multiplex PCR; TCRdb's table is partial and in-frame only. This table holds almost 250,000 clones, 86% found once. Sequencing was done on a sample of peripheral blood. All receptors derive from a woman aged 80 or over with COVID-19, enrolled during active disease. Both conserved end residues are part of each CDR3. The D gene is left open where the match is weak. Rows give clone size only sometimes, using once, few, many, or a class for an expanded clone.

TRBJ1-1	TRBV12-5	NA	TRBD1	TGTGCTAGTGCTTTGGGACAGCCGAACACTGAAGCTTTCTTT	CASALGQPNTEAFF
TRBJ1-1	TRBV6-1	NA	NA	TGTGCCAGCAGTGATATGAACACTGAAGCTTTCTTT	CASSDMNTEAFF
TRBJ1-4	TRBV21-1	NA	NA	TGTGCCAGCAGACCCGAAAAGGGACAGGGAGAAAAACTGTTTTTT	CASRPEKGQGEKLFF
TRBJ1-5	TRBV30	NA	NA	TGTGCCTGGAGTGTACAGGAGAATCAGCCCCAGCATTTT	CAWSVQENQPQHF
TRBJ1-2	TRBV5-1	NA	TRBD1	TGCGCCAGCAGCACCGAGGGGGCGTTAGGCTACACCTTC	CASSTEGALGYTF
TRBJ1-1	TRBV28	NA	NA	TGTGCCAGCAGTTACAGGTTTGAAGCTTTCTTT	CASSYRFEAFF
TRBJ2-1	TRBV10-2	NA	NA	TGCGCCAGCAGTGAAAATGCGCCCTCCTACAATGAGCAGTTCTTC	CASSENAPSYNEQFF
TRBJ1-6	TRBV5-4	NA	TRBD1	TGTGCCAGCAGCATGTTCAGGGGGGAGAATTCACCCCTCCACTTT	CASSMFRGENSPLHF
TRBJ1-1	TRBV5-5	NA	NA	TGTGCCAGCAGCTTGCTTGTGATCGCGGACACTGAAGCTTTCTTT	CASSLLVIADTEAFF
TRBJ1-3	TRBV7-2	NA	NA	TGTGCCAGCAGCTTAGTATCTGGAAACACCATATATTTT	CASSLVSGNTIYF
TRBJ2-3	TRBV3-1/TRBV3-2	NA	TRBD2	TGTGCCAGCCAAAAGGTTTTAGCGGGTACAGATACGCAGTATTTT	CASQKVLAGTDTQYF
TRBJ1-3	TRBV4-1	NA	NA	TGCGCCAGCAGCCAGGACATGGGGAGGGACACCATATATTTT	CASSQDMGRDTIYF
TRBJ1-4	TRBV3-1/TRBV3-2	once	NA	TGTGCCAGCAGCCGACAGGCTACTTTTGAAAAACTGTTTTTT	CASSRQATFEKLFF
TRBJ2-7	TRBV30	few	NA	TGTGCCTGGGAAACAGGGATTGAGCAGTACTTC	CAWETGIEQYF
TRBJ2-7	TRBV5-4	NA	TRBD2	TGTGCCAGCAGCTCTCGGGGGCGGGGGGTCTCCTACGAGCAGTACTTC	CASSSRGRGVSYEQYF
TRBJ1-3	TRBV3-1/TRBV3-2	NA	TRBD1	TGTGCCAGCAGCCAATTAATTACAGGGGGCTCTGGAAACACCATATATTTT	CASSQLITGGSGNTIYF
TRBJ2-4	TRBV5-6	NA	TRBD2	TGTGCCAGCAGCCTCCGGGAGGCCCGGGACATTCAGTACTTC	CASSLREARDIQYF
TRBJ1-5	TRBV18	NA	NA	TGTGCCAGCTCACGCACCGACACCTCCCAGCCCCAGCATTTT	CASSRTDTSQPQHF